The clone carrying this TCR beta chain was detected only a few times. Using RNA transcripts as the source, TCR beta CDR3 regions were amplified. First-round RT-PCR with HTBI primers amplified the TCR CDR3 region. Each CDR3 protein is one row after TCRdb ran MiXCR on the multiplex PCR reads. The sample has about 720,000 distinct CDR3 sequences, roughly 17% seen once. This sample was included in a study of T cells in Graves' hyperthyroidism and ophthalmopathy. From germline, CDR1 is MNHEY and CDR2 SMNVEV (reference sequence). The CDR3 consists of 15 residues. V was clipped by 4 bases and J by 5 bases; unmatched bases: 8.

The genes are TRBV27 and TRBJ2-7; 10 bases are a match to TRBD1. Source material: blood. The clonotype was recovered from a man between 18 and 35 years old with Graves' hyperthyroidism. The CDR3 sequence is CASSSLGQGYHEQYF. CDR3 bases: TGTGCCAGCAGTTCACTGGGACAGGGGTACCACGAGCAGTACTTC.